This paragraph reports one TCR beta chain. No antigen is known for it. Per-base quality was not reported, and no clone a single base away is much larger than it. This specimen comes from a study of control samples from healthy donors and cancer patients (dated by TCRdb to the early 2020s). Library method: the immunoSEQ multiplex PCR assay. Not all clones reach the TCRdb copy of this immuneACCESS table, which keeps in-frame sequences only. Checked studies attribute under half of the gap to unresolved V genes and leave the rest unexplained. In all, the sample holds about 59,000 clones, and roughly 90% of those were seen once. In total, the top ten clones hold about 1.5% of the sample. This receptor was taken from a man between 35 and 55 years old with colorectal cancer. Sequencing was performed on PBMCs.

The DNA is as follows: TGTGCCAGCAGCTTTCAGGCGCTCACTGAAGCTTTCTTT. It specifies CASSFQALTEAFF. Here the chain combines TRBV12-3 or TRBV12-4 and TRBJ1-1, with no confidently assigned D gene. Spanning cysteine to phenylalanine, the CDR3 consists of 13 amino acids. Of the read, only the CDR3 DNA is kept; its 39 bases are in frame from base 1. V is cut by 6 bases and J by 4 bases, and the space between the germline ends is 12 bases.